One sample yielded the 26 T cell receptor beta chains listed below, sequenced in a study of blood T cell repertoires in COVID-19. The protocol was immunoSEQ multiplex PCR, while the TCRdb copy is restricted to in-frame clones and leaves out a portion. The sample carries about 130,000 clones, about 81% recorded once. Sequencing was done on a sample of peripheral blood. Receptor source: an elderly woman with acute or convalescent COVID-19.

V and J are TRBV5-8 and TRBJ1-1, with a tentative D call TRBD1 (6 bases). The germline V gene encodes CDR1 SGHTS and CDR2 YDEGEE. V was shortened by 8 bases and J by 8 bases, with 19 bases between the two germline ends. This CDR3 has 13 amino acids. CDR3 DNA: TGTGCCAGTCTTGTGGACAGAACACCCGAAGCTTTCTTT. Its protein is CASLVDRTPEAFF.

The chain combines TRBV18 with TRBJ2-2, with 8 bases aligning to TRBD1. The CDR3 runs to 15 residues. J gave up 2 bases and V 6 bases, and 5 bases lay outside the gene matches. CDR1 KGHSH and CDR2 LQKENI come from the germline V gene. As DNA, the CDR3 is TGTGCCAGCTCGCTTGGGACAGGAAACACCGGGGAGCTGTTTTTT. Protein product: CASSLGTGNTGELFF.

The CDR3 region has the DNA TGTGCCAGCAGCTTGCAGGGGTCAGAGACCCAGTACTTC. This sequence encodes CASSLQGSETQYF. The genes are TRBV5-6 and TRBJ2-5, with D possibly being TRBD1 (6 bases). V was cut by 1 base and J by 4 bases, with 8 bases left in between. CDR1 is SGHDT, CDR2 YYEEEE, per germline. The CDR3 length is 13 residues. Full variable domain (missing parts from reference TRBV5-6 and TRBJ2-5): DAGVTQSPTHLIKTRGQQVTLRCSPKSGHDTVSWYQQALGQGPQFIFQYYEEEERQRGNFPDRFSGHQFPNYSSELNVNALLLGDSALYLCASSLQGSETQYFGPGTRLLVL.

J is TRBJ1-3 and V is TRBV19; 8 nucleotides line up with TRBD1. The length of the CDR3 is 14 residues. The V segment lost 4 bases and the J segment 4 bases; nucleotides outside the gene matches: 3. Germline CDR1 LNHDA, CDR2 SQIVND (reference sequence). The CDR3 DNA reads TGTGCCAGTAGTACCAGGGGGCAAGGAAACACCATATATTTT. This translates into CASSTRGQGNTIYF.

This clone was recorded only once. This chain uses TRBV11-2 with TRBJ1-2, with D possibly TRBD1 on 6 matching bases. The CDR3 runs 16 residues. CDR1 and CDR2 from the germline V gene are SGHAT and FQNNGV. V was clipped by 4 bases and J by 3 bases, with 18 bases between them. CDR3 in amino acids: CASSSGPMGGHYGYTF. For the CDR3, the DNA is TGTGCCAGCAGCTCGGGCCCGATGGGGGGGCACTATGGCTACACCTTC.

V and J are TRBV18 and TRBJ1-4; unclear D gene. Trimming shortened V by 3 bases and J by 8 bases, and 10 bases separated the two germline ends. The CDR3 length is 13 residues. Germline V gene lookup returns CDR1 KGHSH and CDR2 LQKENI. DNA of the CDR3: TGTGCCAGCTCACCCTGGACGGGGGAAAAACTGTTTTTT. It yields the protein CASSPWTGEKLFF.

V is TRBV10-3 and J is TRBJ2-1; 11 nucleotides line up with TRBD2. Germline CDR1 is ENHRY and CDR2 is SYGVKD. The CDR3 spans 14 residues. V lost 8 bases and J lost 5; bases outside the gene matches: 5. The CDR3 region is CAIAGTSGHNEQFF. CDR3 DNA: TGTGCCATCGCCGGGACTAGCGGCCACAATGAGCAGTTCTTC.

This chain connects TRBV20-1 to TRBJ2-1, with D hard to call. The CDR3 contains 11 residues. The germline V and J ends were trimmed by 7 bases and 4 bases, with 8 bases remaining between them. Germline V lookup: CDR1 DFQATT, CDR2 SNEGSKA (reference sequence). The chain's CDR3 is CSGVRYNEQFF. In DNA form, the CDR3 reads TGCAGTGGCGTTCGATACAATGAGCAGTTCTTC.

The chain carries TRBV2 and TRBJ1-5; D remains ambiguous. Germline CDR1 SNHLY, CDR2 FYNNEI. V was cut by 9 bases and J by 2 bases, with 14 bases left in between. The CDR3 consists of 14 residues. The DNA of the CDR3 is TGTGCCAGTTGCCGGGAAGAGGGCAATCAGCCCCAGCATTTT. It specifies CASCREEGNQPQHF.

As concerns this clone: The sample holds other DNA sequences that translate to the same CDR3. This chain links TRBV11-2 with TRBJ2-7; maybe TRBD2 (5 bases). There are 14 residues in the CDR3. V lost 3 bases, J lost 0 bases, and 9 bases lay in between. Per the germline V gene, CDR1 is SGHAT and CDR2 is FQNNGV. CDR3 loop: CASSLEVSSYEQYF. CDR3 sequence (DNA): TGTGCCAGCAGCTTGGAGGTGAGCTCCTACGAGCAGTACTTC.

The rearrangement uses TRBV19 and TRBJ2-7, with TRBD1 as a possible D gene (6 bases). Trimming shortened V by 1 base and J by 0 bases, and 13 bases separated the two germline ends. The CDR3 runs to 16 residues. Germline loops: CDR1 LNHDA, CDR2 SQIVND (reference sequence). The CDR3 spells CASSIGGTPGSYEQYF. CDR3 bases: TGTGCCAGTAGTATAGGAGGGACACCAGGCTCCTACGAGCAGTACTTC.

The rearrangement joins TRBV10-2 to TRBJ2-7; TRBD1 might be the D (5 bases). Trimming removed 3 bases at V and 4 bases at J, with 7 bases between. The CDR3 is 12 residues long. Germline values: CDR1 WSHSY, CDR2 SAAADI. CDR3 sequence reads: CASSDQGYEQYF. The DNA of the CDR3 is TGCGCCAGCAGTGATCAGGGTTACGAGCAGTACTTC.

The chain uses TRBV5-6 and TRBJ1-2; D uncertain. There are 14 residues in the CDR3. Germline loops: CDR1 SGHDT, CDR2 YYEEEE. V lost 0 bases, J lost 6 bases, and 12 bases lay in between. This chain's CDR3 is CASSLERGPHGYTF. For the CDR3, the DNA is TGTGCCAGCAGCTTGGAACGAGGGCCCCATGGCTACACCTTC.

The V gene is TRBV11-2, the J gene TRBJ2-3, with 8 bases identical to TRBD2. CDR1 SGHAT and CDR2 FQNNGV come from the germline V gene. Trimming removed 1 base from V and 1 base from J; junction bases left unmatched: 1. This CDR3 has 15 amino acids. CDR3 amino acids: CASSLAGGGTDTQYF. The CDR3 region has the DNA TGTGCCAGCAGCTTAGCGGGGGGGGGCACAGATACGCAGTATTTT.

The rearrangement joins TRBV30 to TRBJ1-1; 9 bases are a match to TRBD1. CDR1 is GTSNPN, CDR2 SVGIG, per germline (reference sequence). V trimming: 0 bases; J trimming: 6 bases; junction bases outside the gene matches: 11. The CDR3 sequence is 16 residues long. CDR3 DNA sequence: TGTGCCTGGAGTGTACGTTATGGGACAGGGAGCTCTGAAGCTTTCTTT. Translated, it gives CAWSVRYGTGSSEAFF. Complete variable domain (other parts from reference TRBV30 and TRBJ1-1): SQTIHQWPATLVQPVGSPLSLECTVEGTSNPNLYWYRQAAGRGLQLLFYSVGIGQISSEVPQNLSASRPQDRQFILSSKKLLLSDSGFYLCAWSVRYGTGSSEAFFGQGTRLTVV.

The chain joins TRBV10-3 to TRBJ1-1, with 8 nucleotides matching TRBD1. The CDR3 spans 14 residues. Germline assignment: CDR1 ENHRY and CDR2 SYGVKD. J lost 4 bases, V lost 6 bases, and 7 bases had no gene match. CDR3 nucleotide sequence: TGTGCCATCAGGACCAGGGGGCCGGGCACTGAAGCTTTCTTT. Residues: CAIRTRGPGTEAFF.

The chain employs TRBV4-3 and TRBJ2-5, with TRBD2 matching 11 bases. Germline V gene data show CDR1 as LGHNA and CDR2 as YSLEER. CDR3 size: 16 residues. After removal of 2 bases from V and 5 bases from J, the junction contained 7 bases not matched to a gene. The DNA of the CDR3 is TGCGCCAGCAGCCAATCCGTTAGCGGGGGGGCCGAGACCCAGTACTTC. Its translation: CASSQSVSGGAETQYF.

This chain uses TRBV6-5 with TRBJ2-2; 8 bases agree with TRBD2. J lost 5 bases, V lost 5 bases, and 7 bases had no gene match. CDR1 MNHEY and CDR2 SVGAGI come from the germline V gene. The CDR3 consists of 15 residues. The CDR3 coding sequence is TGTGCCAGCAGTACGGGGGGGGCAGGAACCGGGGAGCTGTTTTTT. It yields the protein CASSTGGAGTGELFF.

The sample holds one count of this clone. The rearrangement joins TRBV19 to TRBJ2-7, with TRBD1 identical over 8 bases. Germline CDR1 LNHDA, CDR2 SQIVND (reference sequence). V was pared by 4 bases and J by 2 bases, with 10 bases of the junction left unmatched. The CDR3 covers 16 residues. This CDR3 is CASSTLQGVPPYEQYF. The CDR3 coding sequence is TGTGCCAGTAGTACGCTACAGGGGGTGCCACCCTACGAGCAGTACTTC.

This clone was seen once. The J gene is TRBJ1-1, the V gene TRBV5-1; no firm D call. There are 14 residues in the CDR3. Germline CDR1 reads SGHRS; CDR2 reads YFSETQ. Trimming left V 4 bases short and J 1 base short, with 11 bases between. The CDR3: CASSPLEKNTEAFF. In DNA form, the CDR3 reads TGCGCCAGCAGCCCGTTGGAGAAGAACACTGAAGCTTTCTTT.

This clone was recorded once. The genes are TRBV4-2 and TRBJ1-2; no firm D call. CDR1 LGHNA and CDR2 YNFKEQ come from the germline V gene. Between the trimmed V and J ends, which lost 4 bases and 7 bases, there was a span of 13 bases. The CDR3 has 13 amino acids. The chain's CDR3 is CASSPYVSGGYTF. CDR3 in DNA: TGTGCCAGCAGCCCCTATGTTTCCGGTGGCTACACCTTC.

The chain has TRBV7-2 and TRBJ1-1; D is undetermined. In germline, CDR1 is SGHTA, CDR2 FQGNSA. The V and J ends lost 2 bases and 3 bases respectively, with 10 bases between them. The CDR3 extends over 14 amino acids. The CDR3 DNA is TGTGCCAGCAGCTTAAGAGGGTCCGACACTGAAGCTTTCTTT. Translating it yields CASSLRGSDTEAFF.

This rearrangement joins TRBV5-4 to TRBJ2-2; a possible D gene is TRBD1 (5 bases). V was pared by 3 bases and J by 2 bases, with 11 bases between. Germline V CDR1 and CDR2: SGHNT, YYREEE (reference sequence). The CDR3 has 15 residues. The CDR3 loop is CASSSERGNTGELFF. The CDR3 DNA follows: TGTGCCAGCAGCTCAGAAAGGGGTAACACCGGGGAGCTGTTTTTT.

This clone was seen a handful of times. The chain carries TRBV4-3 and TRBJ1-4; maybe TRBD1 (6 bases). The V and J ends lost 1 base and 0 bases respectively, with 15 bases between them. From germline, CDR1 is LGHNA and CDR2 YSLEER. This CDR3 spans 18 amino acids. CDR3 region: CASSQAGQGFATNEKLFF. CDR3 in DNA: TGCGCCAGCAGCCAAGCAGGGCAGGGGTTTGCAACTAATGAAAAACTGTTTTTT.

This clone was seen only once. This chain connects TRBV2 to TRBJ2-1; TRBD2 matches 12 bases. V lost 7 bases, J lost 7 bases, and 8 bases stayed unmatched. Germline-derived CDR1 and CDR2 are SNHLY and FYNNEI. CDR3 length: 15 residues. The CDR3 bases are TGTGCCAGCAAAAGGGGACTAGCGGGCGGAAATGAGCAGTTCTTC. It specifies CASKRGLAGGNEQFF.

The CDR3 DNA reads as TGCAGCGTGCGGACAGGGCGATACGACACTGAAGCTTTCTTT. Translated, it gives CSVRTGRYDTEAFF. The chain joins TRBV29-1 to TRBJ1-1; the match to TRBD1 covers 8 bases. The CDR3 extends over 14 amino acids. Germline CDR1 is SQVTM and CDR2 is ANQGSEA. The ends lost 6 bases at V and 3 bases at J; junction bases unmatched: 9.